This T cell receptor beta chain came from a study of cytomegalovirus exposure and HLA in healthy donors. Whole-study findings and limits: Cytomegalovirus status was reportedly diagnosed by the classifier with high sensitivity and specificity. Common viral pathogens were later found to be apparently linked to several of the most significant clusters. Being indistinguishable, some V segments were excluded, TRBV6-2 and TRBV6-3 among them.

The PCR was carried out with 60 Vbeta primers and 13 Jbeta primers. Measured with immunoSEQ multiplex PCR; TCRdb has only the in-frame clones, and not every one. This sample carries 90,000 to 130,000 clones, roughly 80% of them seen once, and the ten largest clones take about a fifth. In regard to this clone: Its antigen remains unidentified.

The germline CDR1 and CDR2 sequences are SQVTM and ANQGSEA. This CDR3 spans 13 amino acids. V shed 6 bases, J shed 6 bases, and the junction held 8 bases outside the gene matches. Sequencing was carried out using PBMCs. The receptor comes from a man aged 25 to 40 in good health and CMV-seropositive. V and J are TRBV29-1 and TRBJ1-5; TRBD1 aligns across 7 bases. The CDR3 sequence is CSVEQGQGQPQHF. In DNA form, the CDR3 reads TGCAGCGTGGAACAGGGGCAGGGTCAGCCCCAGCATTTT.